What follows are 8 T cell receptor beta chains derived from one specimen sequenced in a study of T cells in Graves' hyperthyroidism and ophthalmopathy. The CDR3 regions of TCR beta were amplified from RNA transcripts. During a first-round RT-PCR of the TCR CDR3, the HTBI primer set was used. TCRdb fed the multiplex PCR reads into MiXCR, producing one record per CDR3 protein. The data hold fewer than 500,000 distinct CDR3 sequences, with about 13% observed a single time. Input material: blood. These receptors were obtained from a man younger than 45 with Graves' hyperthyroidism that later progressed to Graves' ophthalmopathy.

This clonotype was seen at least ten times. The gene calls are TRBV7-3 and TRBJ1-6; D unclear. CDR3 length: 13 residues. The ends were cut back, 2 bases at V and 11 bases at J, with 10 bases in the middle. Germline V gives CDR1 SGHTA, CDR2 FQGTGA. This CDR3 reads CASSLSPQAPLHF. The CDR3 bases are TGTGCCAGCAGCTTATCCCCCCAGGCACCCCTCCACTTT.

CDR3 loop: CAISDRDSQTQYF. The CDR3 nucleotides read TGTGCCATCAGTGACCGGGACAGCCAGACCCAGTACTTC. The rearrangement links TRBV10-3 to TRBJ2-5; 7 bases are shared with TRBD1. V lost 3 bases, J lost 6 bases, and 4 bases stayed unmatched. This CDR3 region has 13 residues. Germline CDR1 ENHRY, CDR2 SYGVKD.

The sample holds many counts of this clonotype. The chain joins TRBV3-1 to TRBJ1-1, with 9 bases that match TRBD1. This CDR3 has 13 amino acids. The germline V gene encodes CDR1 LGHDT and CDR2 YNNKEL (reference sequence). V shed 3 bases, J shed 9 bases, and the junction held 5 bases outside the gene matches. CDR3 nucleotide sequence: TGTGCCAGCAGCCAGGGGGACAGGGCAAAAGCTTTCTTT. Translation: CASSQGDRAKAFF.

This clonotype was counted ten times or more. The CDR3 is CASSLESMGEQFF. Written as DNA, the CDR3 is TGTGCCAGCAGCTTAGAGTCGATGGGTGAGCAGTTCTTC. The chain is built from TRBV7-2 and TRBJ2-1, with no clear D. V was clipped by 1 base and J by 9 bases, with 10 bases between them. Germline CDR1 SGHTA, CDR2 FQGNSA. The CDR3 consists of 13 residues. The full variable domain, completed using reference TRBV7-2 and TRBJ2-1, is GAGVSQSPSNKVTEKGKDVELRCDPISGHTALYWYRQSLGQGLEFLIYFQGNSAPDKSGLPSDRFSAERTGGSVSTLTIQRTQQEDSAVYLCASSLESMGEQFFGPGTRLTVL.

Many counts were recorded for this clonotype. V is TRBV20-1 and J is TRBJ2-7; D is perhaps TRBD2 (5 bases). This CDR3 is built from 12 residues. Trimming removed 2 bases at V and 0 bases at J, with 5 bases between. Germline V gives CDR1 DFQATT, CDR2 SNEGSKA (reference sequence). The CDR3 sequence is CSARRDSYEQYF. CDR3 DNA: TGCAGTGCTAGACGGGACTCCTACGAGCAGTACTTC.

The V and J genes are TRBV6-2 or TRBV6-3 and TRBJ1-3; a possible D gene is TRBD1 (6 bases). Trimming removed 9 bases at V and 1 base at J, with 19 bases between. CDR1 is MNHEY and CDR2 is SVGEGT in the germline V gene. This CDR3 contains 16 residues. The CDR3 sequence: CASRIPQGLSGNTIYF. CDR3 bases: TGTGCCAGTCGTATTCCCCAGGGGTTATCTGGAAACACCATATATTTT.

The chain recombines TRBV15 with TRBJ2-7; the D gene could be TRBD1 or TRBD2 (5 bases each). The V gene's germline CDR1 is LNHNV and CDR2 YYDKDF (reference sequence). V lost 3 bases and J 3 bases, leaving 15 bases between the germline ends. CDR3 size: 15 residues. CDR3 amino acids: CATSSFGTGLYEQYF. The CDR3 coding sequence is TGTGCCACCAGCAGCTTCGGGACGGGCCTCTACGAGCAGTACTTC.

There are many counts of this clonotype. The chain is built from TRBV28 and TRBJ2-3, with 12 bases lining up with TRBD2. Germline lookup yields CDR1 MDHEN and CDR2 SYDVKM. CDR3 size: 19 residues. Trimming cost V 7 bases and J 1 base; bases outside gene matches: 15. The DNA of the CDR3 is TGTGCCAGCACCCCCGGGTCTAGCGGGGGGGCTCTCGGCACAGATACGCAGTATTTT. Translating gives CASTPGSSGGALGTDTQYF.